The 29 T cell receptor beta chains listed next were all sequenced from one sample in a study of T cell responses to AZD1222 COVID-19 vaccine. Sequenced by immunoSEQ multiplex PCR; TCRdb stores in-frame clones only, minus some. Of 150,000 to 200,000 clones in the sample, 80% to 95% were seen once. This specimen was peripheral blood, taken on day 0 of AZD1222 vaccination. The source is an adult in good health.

The CDR3 spells CASSPSSGGASHEQYF. The CDR3 DNA reads as TGTGCCAGCTCACCTTCTAGCGGGGGGGCCTCTCACGAGCAGTACTTC. J is TRBJ2-7 and V is TRBV18, with 12 bases matching TRBD2. Germline-derived CDR1 and CDR2 are KGHSH and LQKENI. This CDR3 comprises 16 residues. The V gene end was trimmed by 3 bases and the J gene end by 5 bases; junction bases not matched to a gene: 8.

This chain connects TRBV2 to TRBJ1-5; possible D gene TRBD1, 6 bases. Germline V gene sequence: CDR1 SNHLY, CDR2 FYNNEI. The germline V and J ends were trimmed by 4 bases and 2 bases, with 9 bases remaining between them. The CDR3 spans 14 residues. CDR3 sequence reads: CASSGAGGNQPQHF. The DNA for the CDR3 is TGTGCCAGCAGTGGGGCAGGGGGCAATCAGCCCCAGCATTTT.

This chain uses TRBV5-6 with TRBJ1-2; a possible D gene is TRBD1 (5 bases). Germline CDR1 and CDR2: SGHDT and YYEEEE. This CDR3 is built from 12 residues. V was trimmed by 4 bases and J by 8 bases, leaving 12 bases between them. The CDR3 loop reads CASSRLDRGYTF. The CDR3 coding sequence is TGTGCCAGCAGCCGGCTAGACAGAGGCTACACCTTC.

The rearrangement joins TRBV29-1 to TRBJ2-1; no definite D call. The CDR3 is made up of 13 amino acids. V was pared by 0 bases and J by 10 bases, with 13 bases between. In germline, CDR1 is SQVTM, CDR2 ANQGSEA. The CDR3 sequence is CSVEDSSAREQFF. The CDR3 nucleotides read TGCAGCGTTGAAGATTCGTCAGCTCGCGAGCAGTTCTTC.

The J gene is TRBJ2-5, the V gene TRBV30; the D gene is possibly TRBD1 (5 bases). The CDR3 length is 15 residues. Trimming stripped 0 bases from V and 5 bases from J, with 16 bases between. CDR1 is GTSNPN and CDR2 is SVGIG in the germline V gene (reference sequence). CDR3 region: CAWSVGVLIQETQYF. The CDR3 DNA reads TGTGCCTGGAGTGTAGGGGTTCTGATCCAGGAGACCCAGTACTTC.

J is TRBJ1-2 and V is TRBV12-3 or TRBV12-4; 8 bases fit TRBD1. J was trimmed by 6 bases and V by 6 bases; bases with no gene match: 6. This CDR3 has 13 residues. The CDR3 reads CASRPDRDHGYTF. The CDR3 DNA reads TGTGCCAGCAGGCCGGACAGGGACCATGGCTACACCTTC.

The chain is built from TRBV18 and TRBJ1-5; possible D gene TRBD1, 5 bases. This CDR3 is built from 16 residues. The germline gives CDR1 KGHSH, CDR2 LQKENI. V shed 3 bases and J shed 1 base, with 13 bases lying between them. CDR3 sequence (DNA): TGTGCCAGCTCACCGAACCAGGGTATGAGCAATCAGCCCCAGCATTTT. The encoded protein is CASSPNQGMSNQPQHF.

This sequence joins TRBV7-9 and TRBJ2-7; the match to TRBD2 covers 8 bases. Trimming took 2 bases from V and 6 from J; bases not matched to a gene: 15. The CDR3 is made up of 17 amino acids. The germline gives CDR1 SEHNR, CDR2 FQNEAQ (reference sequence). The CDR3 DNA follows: TGTGCCAGCAGCTTACCCCACGGGGGCGGGAGGTCGAGCGAGCAGTACTTC. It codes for CASSLPHGGGRSSEQYF.

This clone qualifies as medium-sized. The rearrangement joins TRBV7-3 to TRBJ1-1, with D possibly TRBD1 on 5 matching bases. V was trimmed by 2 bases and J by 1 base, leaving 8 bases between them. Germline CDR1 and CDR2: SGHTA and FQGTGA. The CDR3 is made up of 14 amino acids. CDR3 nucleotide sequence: TGTGCCAGCAGCTTACATCAGGGGAACACTGAAGCTTTCTTT. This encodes CASSLHQGNTEAFF.

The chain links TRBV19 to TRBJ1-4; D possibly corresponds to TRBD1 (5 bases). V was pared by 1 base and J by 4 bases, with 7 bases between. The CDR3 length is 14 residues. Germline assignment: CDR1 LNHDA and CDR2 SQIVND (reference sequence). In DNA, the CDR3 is TGTGCCAGTAGTATAGCCGGACATAATGAAAAACTGTTTTTT. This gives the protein CASSIAGHNEKLFF. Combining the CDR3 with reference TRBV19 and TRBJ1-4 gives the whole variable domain DGGITQSPKYLFRKEGQNVTLSCEQNLNHDAMYWYRQDPGQGLRLIYYSQIVNDFQKGDIAEGYSVSREKKESFPLTVTSAQKNPTAFYLCASSIAGHNEKLFFGSGTQLSVL.

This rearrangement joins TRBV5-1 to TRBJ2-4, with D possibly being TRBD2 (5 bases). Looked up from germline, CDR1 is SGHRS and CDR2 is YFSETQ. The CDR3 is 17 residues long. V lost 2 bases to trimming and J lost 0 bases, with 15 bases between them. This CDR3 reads CASSFGPERIAKNIQYF. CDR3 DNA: TGCGCCAGCAGCTTCGGCCCCGAGCGGATAGCCAAAAACATTCAGTACTTC.

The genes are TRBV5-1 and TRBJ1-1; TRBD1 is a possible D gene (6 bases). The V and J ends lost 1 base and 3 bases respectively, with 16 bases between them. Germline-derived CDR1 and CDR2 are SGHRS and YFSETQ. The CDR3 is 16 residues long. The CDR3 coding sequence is TGCGCCAGCAGCTTGTCCGGCGGGGGGCAGGACACTGAAGCTTTCTTT. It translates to CASSLSGGGQDTEAFF.

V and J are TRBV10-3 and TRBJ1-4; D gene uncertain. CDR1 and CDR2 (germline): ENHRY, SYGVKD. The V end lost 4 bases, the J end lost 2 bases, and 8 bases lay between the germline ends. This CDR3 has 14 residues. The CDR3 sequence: CAISVGETNEKLFF. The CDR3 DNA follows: TGTGCCATCAGTGTCGGAGAGACTAATGAAAAACTGTTTTTT.

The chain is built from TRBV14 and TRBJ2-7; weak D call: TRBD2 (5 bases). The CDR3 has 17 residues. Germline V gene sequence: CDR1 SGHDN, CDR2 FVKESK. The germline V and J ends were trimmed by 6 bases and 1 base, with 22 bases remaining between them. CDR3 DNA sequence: TGTGCCAGCAGTCCCCCAATCCGGGATCGAGATTCCTACGAGCAGTACTTC. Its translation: CASSPPIRDRDSYEQYF. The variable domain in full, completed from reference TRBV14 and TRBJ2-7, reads EAGVTQFPSHSVIEKGQTVTLRCDPISGHDNLYWYRRVMGKEIKFLLHFVKESKQDESGMPNNRFLAERTGGTYSTLKVQPAELEDSGVYFCASSPPIRDRDSYEQYFGPGTRLTVT.

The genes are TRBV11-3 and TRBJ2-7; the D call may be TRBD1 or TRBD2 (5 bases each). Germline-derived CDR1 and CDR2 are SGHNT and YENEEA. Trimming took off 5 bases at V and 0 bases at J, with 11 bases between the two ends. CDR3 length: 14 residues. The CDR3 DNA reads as TGTGCCAGCAGCCTTCAGGGAGACTCCTACGAGCAGTACTTC. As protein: CASSLQGDSYEQYF.

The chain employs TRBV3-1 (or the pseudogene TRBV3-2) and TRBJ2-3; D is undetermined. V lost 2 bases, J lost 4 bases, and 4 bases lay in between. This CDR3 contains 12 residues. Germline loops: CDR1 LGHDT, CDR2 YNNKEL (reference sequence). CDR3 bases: TGTGCCAGCAGCCAATTTCCAGATACGCAGTATTTT. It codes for CASSQFPDTQYF.

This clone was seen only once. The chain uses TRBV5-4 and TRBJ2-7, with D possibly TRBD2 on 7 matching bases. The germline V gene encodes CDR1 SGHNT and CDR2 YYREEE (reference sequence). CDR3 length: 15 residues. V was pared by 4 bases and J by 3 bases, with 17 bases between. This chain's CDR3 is CASSPGGRGGYEQYF. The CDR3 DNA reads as TGTGCCAGCAGCCCCGGGGGTAGGGGGGGCTACGAGCAGTACTTC.

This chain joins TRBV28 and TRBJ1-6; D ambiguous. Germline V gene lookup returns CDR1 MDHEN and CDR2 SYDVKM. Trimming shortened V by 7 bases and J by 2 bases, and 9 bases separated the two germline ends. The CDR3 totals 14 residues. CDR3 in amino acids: CASTTATYNSPLHF. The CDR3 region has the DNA TGTGCCAGCACCACAGCAACCTATAATTCACCCCTCCACTTT.

CDR3 bases: TGCGCCAGCAGCCCGGGACAGGCTGGTGGAAACACCATATATTTT. Protein: CASSPGQAGGNTIYF. V is TRBV5-1 and J is TRBJ1-3; 8 positions match TRBD1. CDR3 size: 15 residues. Germline CDR1 SGHRS, CDR2 YFSETQ. The trim removed 4 bases at V and 3 bases at J, leaving 6 bases unmatched.

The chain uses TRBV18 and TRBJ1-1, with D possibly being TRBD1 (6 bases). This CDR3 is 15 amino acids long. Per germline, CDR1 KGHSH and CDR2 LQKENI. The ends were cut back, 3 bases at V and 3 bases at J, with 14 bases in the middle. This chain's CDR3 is CASSPNSQGDTEAFF. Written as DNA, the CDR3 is TGTGCCAGCTCACCTAACTCACAGGGTGACACTGAAGCTTTCTTT.

The CDR3 sequence: CASSSKTGGVSPLHF. CDR3 coding DNA: TGTGCCAGTAGTTCCAAGACAGGGGGCGTTTCACCCCTCCACTTT. The chain is built from TRBV19 and TRBJ1-6, with 10 bases fitting TRBD1. Germline V gene sequence: CDR1 LNHDA, CDR2 SQIVND (reference sequence). V dropped 5 bases and J dropped 9; count of bases not matched to a gene: 7. The CDR3 loop spans 15 amino acids.

CDR3 nucleotides: TGTGCCAGCAGCACATTGTCCTTAGCGGGGGGGATAGATACGCAGTATTTT. It is translated as CASSTLSLAGGIDTQYF. The rearrangement joins TRBV9 to TRBJ2-3; 11 nucleotides align to TRBD2. Per the germline V gene, CDR1 is SGDLS and CDR2 is YYNGEE. The CDR3 has 17 amino acids. J lost 5 bases, V lost 4 bases, and 12 bases had no gene match.

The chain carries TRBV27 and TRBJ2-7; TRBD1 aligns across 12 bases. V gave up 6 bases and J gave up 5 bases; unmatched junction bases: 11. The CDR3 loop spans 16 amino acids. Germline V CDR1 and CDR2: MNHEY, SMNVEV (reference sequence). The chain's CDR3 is CASRIRPGQGAHEQYF. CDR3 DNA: TGTGCCAGCAGAATCAGACCGGGACAGGGGGCCCACGAGCAGTACTTC.

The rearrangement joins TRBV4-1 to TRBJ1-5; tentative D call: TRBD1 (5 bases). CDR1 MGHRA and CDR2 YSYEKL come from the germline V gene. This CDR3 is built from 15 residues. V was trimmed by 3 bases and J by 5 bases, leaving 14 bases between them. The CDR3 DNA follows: TGCGCCAGCAGCCAGGAAAACTGGGGGGATCAGCCCCAGCATTTT. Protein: CASSQENWGDQPQHF.

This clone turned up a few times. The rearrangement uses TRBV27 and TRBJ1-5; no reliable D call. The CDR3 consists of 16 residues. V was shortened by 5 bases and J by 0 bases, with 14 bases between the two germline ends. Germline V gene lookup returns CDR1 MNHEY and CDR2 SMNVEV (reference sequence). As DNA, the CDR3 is TGTGCCAGCAGTCGGATAATAAGATATAGCAATCAGCCCCAGCATTTT. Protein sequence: CASSRIIRYSNQPQHF.

As DNA, the CDR3 is TGTGCCAGCAGCGTTGGAGGGGGTTGGGAGCAGTACTTC. The encoded protein is CASSVGGGWEQYF. The genes are TRBV9 and TRBJ2-7; perhaps D is TRBD1 or TRBD2 (6 bases each). Per the germline V gene, CDR1 is SGDLS and CDR2 is YYNGEE. The CDR3 runs to 13 residues. The germline V and J ends were trimmed by 2 bases and 7 bases, with 13 bases remaining between them.

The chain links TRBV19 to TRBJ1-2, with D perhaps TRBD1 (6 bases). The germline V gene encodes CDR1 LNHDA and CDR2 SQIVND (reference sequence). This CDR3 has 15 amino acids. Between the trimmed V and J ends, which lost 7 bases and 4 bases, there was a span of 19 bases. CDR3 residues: CASKMAGAVGYGYTF. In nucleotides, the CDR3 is TGTGCCAGTAAGATGGCGGGGGCGGTTGGCTATGGCTACACCTTC.

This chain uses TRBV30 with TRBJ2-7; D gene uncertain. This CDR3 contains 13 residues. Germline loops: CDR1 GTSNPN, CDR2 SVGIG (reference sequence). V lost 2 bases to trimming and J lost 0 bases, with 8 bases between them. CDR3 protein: CAWSRWTSYEQYF. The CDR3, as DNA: TGTGCCTGGAGTCGGTGGACCTCCTACGAGCAGTACTTC.

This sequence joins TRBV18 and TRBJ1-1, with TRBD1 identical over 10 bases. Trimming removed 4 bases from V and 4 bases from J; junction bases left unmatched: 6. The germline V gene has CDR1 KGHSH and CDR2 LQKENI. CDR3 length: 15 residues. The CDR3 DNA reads TGTGCCAGCTCACGGGACAGGGGCGAGGGCACTGAAGCTTTCTTT. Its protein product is CASSRDRGEGTEAFF.